This TCR beta chain originates from a study of blood T cells in healthy people across ages. Study-level results: Diversity estimated from one million T cells was considered an underestimate.

Concerning this clonotype: Antigen: not known.

Germline CDR1 reads SGHKS; CDR2 reads YYEKEE (reference sequence). Trimming took 3 bases from V and 5 from J, leaving 29 bases between them. There are 19 residues in the CDR3. For the second PCR, which ran for roughly 6 to 12 cycles, a sample-barcoded 5' primer and a J-beta primer mix were used. A single record per CDR3 protein comes from TCRdb applying MiXCR to the 5' RACE reads. The data hold roughly 800,000 distinct CDR3 sequences, with roughly 53% observed a single time. This TCR was recovered from a man older than 75 in good health. V usage is TRBV5-5 and J usage is TRBJ1-2, with D perhaps matching TRBD1 (5 bases). Sequenced sample: blood. CDR3 in amino acids: CASSSIILPRDGSSYGYTF. The CDR3 DNA reads TGTGCCAGCAGCTCAATTATTCTGCCCCGGGACGGCTCGAGTTATGGCTACACCTTC.